Following are 3 T cell receptor beta chains from one sample sequenced in a study of shared clonotypes between healthy human individuals (dated by TCRdb to the early 2020s). Libraries came from the immunoSEQ multiplex PCR assay. The table comes from immuneACCESS by way of TCRdb, which keeps in-frame sequences with V and J called. Part of the clones is missing from these tables; in studies checked, under half for an unresolved V gene and the rest for unknown reasons. The sample table records about 2,500,000 clones; approximately 94% of these occur just once. In total, the top ten clones hold roughly 0.15% of the sample. Source material: naive CD4+ T cells sorted from blood. Explained via the paper, the cell subset or site label denotes: CD45RA+ positively selected. The receptors were sampled from a man younger than 35 in good health.

The chain has TRBV27 and TRBJ2-7, with D perhaps matching TRBD1 (6 bases). The CDR3 contains 15 residues. With 7 bases removed from V and 3 bases from J, the gap between germline ends came to 19 bases. Germline V CDR1 and CDR2: MNHEY, SMNVEV (reference sequence). CDR3 DNA sequence: TGTGCCAGCAAGATACAGGGACCTAACTACTACGAGCAGTACTTC. This translates into CASKIQGPNYYEQYF.

V gene TRBV9 combines with J gene TRBJ1-2; no clear D. Per germline, CDR1 SGDLS and CDR2 YYNGEE. V lost 2 bases and J lost 4, with 9 bases in between. The length of the CDR3 is 13 residues. As DNA, the CDR3 is TGTGCCAGCAGCGTCCGGCCGGGCTATGGCTACACCTTC. Encoded protein: CASSVRPGYGYTF.

The chain has TRBV6-1 and TRBJ1-1; D is ambiguous. The germline CDR1 and CDR2 sequences are MNHNS and SASEGT. The CDR3 covers 13 residues. Trimming pared 7 bases from V and 5 bases from J, leaving 14 bases between. The CDR3: CASMLDSGTEAFF. As DNA, the CDR3 is TGTGCCAGCATGTTGGACTCGGGGACTGAAGCTTTCTTT.